These T cell receptor beta chains were read from a single sample in a study of cytomegalovirus exposure and HLA in healthy donors. TCRdb's table, derived via immunoSEQ multiplex PCR, lists solely in-frame clones and lacks some. The sample has 150,000 to 200,000 clones; 80% are singletons. Sequencing was done on a sample of PBMCs. Receptors originate from a man younger than 35 in good health and CMV-seropositive. CDR3s include the opening cysteine and the closing phenylalanine or tryptophan. A D gene is named only where the DNA matches it firmly. Expanded clones are given a class, and other clones once, few, many or no size at all.

TRBD2	TRBV11-1	NA	TRBJ2-5	TGTGCCAGCAGCTTCCATCTAGCGGGGCAAGAGACCCAGTACTTC	CASSFHLAGQETQYF
NA	TRBV6-1	NA	TRBJ1-2	TGTGCCAGCAGTGTCTCCCCGGGCTACACCTTC	CASSVSPGYTF
TRBD2	TRBV5-1	NA	TRBJ2-5	TGCGCCAGCAGCTTTCGGGGGGTCCAAGAGACCCAGTACTTC	CASSFRGVQETQYF
TRBD1	TRBV7-9	NA	TRBJ1-2	TGTGCCAGCAGTTACACAGGGGACTATGGCTACACCTTC	CASSYTGDYGYTF
TRBD1	TRBV7-9	NA	TRBJ1-5	TGTGCCAGCAGCCACGGACAGGGACTATTTAGCAATCAGCCCCAGCATTTT	CASSHGQGLFSNQPQHF
NA	TRBV9	NA	TRBJ2-2	TGTGCCAGCAGCCCACACCTAGGCACCGGGGAGCTGTTTTTT	CASSPHLGTGELFF
NA	TRBV5-8	NA	TRBJ2-1	TGTGCCGTAGGGGAAGACCCCTCCTACAATGAGCAGTTCTTC	CAVGEDPSYNEQFF
NA	TRBV6-5	NA	TRBJ2-7	TGTGCCAGCAGTTACCAGGGTTCCGAGCAGTACTTC	CASSYQGSEQYF
TRBD2	TRBV4-2	once	TRBJ2-3	TGTGCCAGCAGCCCCCCCCTAGCGGGGGGACGCACAGATACGCAGTATTTT	CASSPPLAGGRTDTQYF
TRBD2	TRBV7-9	NA	TRBJ2-1	TGTGCCAGCAGCCGAGACGGGGGGGCCCACAATGAGAAGCAGTTCTTC	CASSRDGGAHNEKQFF
NA	TRBV19	NA	TRBJ1-5	TGTGCCAGTAGTATACGACAGCTATATAGCAATCAGCCCCAGCATTTT	CASSIRQLYSNQPQHF
TRBD1	TRBV19	NA	TRBJ2-1	TGTGCCAGTAGTCCCCGACAGGGTAACTCCTACAATGAGCAGTTCTTC	CASSPRQGNSYNEQFF
NA	TRBV5-6	NA	TRBJ1-2	TGTGCCAGCAGCTTCCGGCGGATGTTGAATGGCTACACCTTC	CASSFRRMLNGYTF
TRBD2	TRBV5-1	NA	TRBJ2-1	TGCGCCAGCAGCTTGGGACGGGGGGGCAATGAGCAGTTCTTC	CASSLGRGGNEQFF
NA	TRBV6-4	NA	TRBJ1-5	TGTGCCAGCAGTGACTCCCCAACAGGTCAGCCCCAGCATTTT	CASSDSPTGQPQHF
TRBD2	TRBV7-3	few	TRBJ2-6	TGTGCCAGCAGCTTAGGGTTTTCGGGGGGAACTGGGGCCAACGGCCTGACTTTC	CASSLGFSGGTGANGLTF
NA	TRBV4-2	NA	TRBJ1-5	TGTGCCAGCACCCAGGGCAGGGGAGTTCGTCAGCCCCAGCATTTT	CASTQGRGVRQPQHF
TRBD2	TRBV9	NA	TRBJ2-3	TGTGCCAGCAGCGGCACTAGCGGGAGAGCTACTAGCACAGATACGCAGTATTTT	CASSGTSGRATSTDTQYF
TRBD2	TRBV4-1	NA	TRBJ2-3	TGCGCCAGCAGCCACCGGACTAGCGGGCGCGATACGCAGTATTTT	CASSHRTSGRDTQYF
NA	TRBV7-8	NA	TRBJ2-1	TGTGCCAGCAGCTTAGCGACTAGTGGTGGAGGCGTCGAGCAGTTCTTC	CASSLATSGGGVEQFF
NA	TRBV4-3	few	TRBJ2-6	TGCGCCAGCAGCCCTAGCCTCTCTGGGGCCAACGTCCTGACTTTC	CASSPSLSGANVLTF
NA	TRBV7-9	NA	TRBJ1-5	TGTGCCAGCAGCTTAAGAACGGATCAGCCCCAGCATTTT	CASSLRTDQPQHF